This T cell receptor (beta chain) was recorded in a study of shared clonotypes between healthy human individuals. Study details: With ages of 18 to 49, the donors were a couple of women and a few men.

V lost 1 base to trimming and J lost 5 bases, with 12 bases between them. The CDR3 has 14 residues. Germline assignment: CDR1 MGHRA and CDR2 YSYEKL. It was CD45RO-negative cells, positively selected for CCR7, that made up naive CD8 cells, with terminally differentiated effector memory CD45RA+ cells excluded. Sequencing used immunoSEQ multiplex PCR; TCRdb keeps in-frame clones, though not all of them. The sample records approximately 2,000,000 clones, 90% to 95% being singletons. V is TRBV4-1 and J is TRBJ2-7; unclear D gene. The receptor was derived from a man aged 18 to 29 in good health. Some clones in this sample may be carry-over from other donors' samples. Sequencing used naive CD8+ T cells from PBMCs. This chain's CDR3 is CASSQVPKGHEQYF. Here the CDR3 DNA reads TGCGCCAGCAGCCAAGTCCCTAAAGGCCACGAGCAGTACTTC.